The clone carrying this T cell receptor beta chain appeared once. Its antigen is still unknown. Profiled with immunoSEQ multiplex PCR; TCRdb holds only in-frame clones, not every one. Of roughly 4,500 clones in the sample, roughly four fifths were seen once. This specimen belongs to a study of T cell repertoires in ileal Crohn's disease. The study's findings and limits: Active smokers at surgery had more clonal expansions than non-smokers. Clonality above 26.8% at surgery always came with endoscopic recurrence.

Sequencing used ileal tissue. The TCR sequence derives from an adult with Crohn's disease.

CDR3 protein: CASSPGLARAYNEQFF. The CDR3 DNA sequence: TGTGCCAGCAGTCCGGGACTAGCAAGGGCCTACAATGAGCAGTTCTTC. The chain couples TRBV2 to TRBJ2-1; TRBD2 aligns across 9 bases. CDR3 size: 16 residues. The ends lost 5 bases at V and 2 bases at J; junction bases unmatched: 7. Looked up from germline, CDR1 is SNHLY and CDR2 is FYNNEI.